This T cell receptor beta chain was recorded in a study of response to subunit inactivated influenza vaccine. Study findings and constraints: Authors suggested that a seasonal influenza vaccination recruits few new T cells each time.

CDR3 length equals 14 residues. Germline V CDR1 and CDR2: SEHNR, FQNEAQ (reference sequence). V was clipped by 5 bases and J by 8 bases; unmatched bases: 9. TCRdb fed the RT-PCR reads into MiXCR, producing one record per CDR3 protein. The table has about 540,000 distinct CDR3 sequences, about 15% seen once. This clonotype was picked up many times. What it binds is not known. This sequence was found in a man in his fifties or sixties who received an inactivated influenza vaccine. This material consisted of PBMCs from blood, taken less than 13 days after vaccination. V gene TRBV7-9 combines with J gene TRBJ2-3; 8 nucleotides align to TRBD2. The CDR3 loop is CASSQQILAATQYF. CDR3 nucleotides: TGTGCCAGCAGCCAACAAATACTAGCGGCTACGCAGTATTTT.